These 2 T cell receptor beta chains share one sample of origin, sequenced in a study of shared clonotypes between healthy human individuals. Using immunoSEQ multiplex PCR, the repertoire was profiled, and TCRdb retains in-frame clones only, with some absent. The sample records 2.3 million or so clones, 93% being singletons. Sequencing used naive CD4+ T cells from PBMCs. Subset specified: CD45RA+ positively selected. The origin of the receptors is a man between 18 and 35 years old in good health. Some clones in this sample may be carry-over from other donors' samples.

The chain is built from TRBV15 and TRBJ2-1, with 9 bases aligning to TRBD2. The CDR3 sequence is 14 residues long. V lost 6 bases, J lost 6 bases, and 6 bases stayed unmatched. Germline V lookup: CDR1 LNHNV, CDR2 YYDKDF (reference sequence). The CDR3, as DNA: TGTGCCACCAGGGGACTAGCTGGTGCCAATGAGCAGTTCTTC. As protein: CATRGLAGANEQFF.

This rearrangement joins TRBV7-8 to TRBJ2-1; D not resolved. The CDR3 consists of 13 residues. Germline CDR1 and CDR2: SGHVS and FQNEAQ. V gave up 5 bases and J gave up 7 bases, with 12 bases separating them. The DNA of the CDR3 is TGTGCCAGCAGCCGGACCGAGAAGAATGAGCAGTTCTTC. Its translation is CASSRTEKNEQFF.